One sample yielded the 13 T cell receptor beta chains listed below, sequenced in a study of T cell responses to AZD1222 COVID-19 vaccine. The data were produced by immunoSEQ multiplex PCR, yet TCRdb's version contains in-frame clones alone and is incomplete. The sample shows about 70,000 clones, 84% of them seen only once. This material consisted of peripheral blood, taken on day 0 of AZD1222 vaccination. These receptors all come from an adult in good health.

The V and J genes are TRBV7-8 and TRBJ2-7; TRBD2 agrees at 8 bases. Trimming at V came to 4 bases and at J to 3 bases, leaving 8 bases not matched to a gene. Germline V gives CDR1 SGHVS, CDR2 FQNEAQ. The CDR3 length is 15 residues. This CDR3 reads CASSSTKGLDYEQYF. CDR3 sequence (DNA): TGTGCCAGCAGCTCGACTAAGGGACTAGACTACGAGCAGTACTTC.

The chain recombines TRBV6-5 with TRBJ1-2; the D is unclear. Trimming removed 8 bases at V and 3 bases at J, with 7 bases between. There are 11 residues in the CDR3. Per germline, CDR1 MNHEY and CDR2 SVGAGI. The chain's CDR3 is CASGPDYGYTF. The CDR3 DNA follows: TGTGCCAGCGGTCCCGACTATGGCTACACCTTC.

This chain uses TRBV12-3 or TRBV12-4 with TRBJ1-5, with 7 bases matching TRBD1. Losses at the gene ends were 6 bases for V and 5 bases for J; bases not matched to a gene: 4. This CDR3 spans 13 amino acids. The CDR3 spells CASRRQGDQPQHF. The CDR3 nucleotides are TGTGCCAGCAGAAGACAGGGTGATCAGCCCCAGCATTTT.

The V and J genes are TRBV4-1 and TRBJ2-7, with 8 bases lining up with TRBD2. The CDR3 runs to 17 residues. Germline V gives CDR1 MGHRA, CDR2 YSYEKL. Unmatched junction bases numbered 19, after V lost 6 bases and J lost 6 bases. CDR3: CASSLTPGTSYPSEQYF. CDR3 coding DNA: TGCGCCAGCAGTTTGACCCCGGGGACTAGTTATCCCTCCGAGCAGTACTTC.

The chain uses TRBV7-2 and TRBJ1-2; 8 positions match TRBD1. In germline, CDR1 is SGHTA, CDR2 FQGNSA. J was trimmed by 4 bases and V by 6 bases; bases with no gene match: 4. This CDR3 contains 13 residues. The CDR3: CASSPGGGYGYTF. In DNA form, the CDR3 reads TGTGCCAGCAGTCCAGGGGGCGGCTATGGCTACACCTTC.

The V gene is TRBV27, the J gene TRBJ2-1, with 12 positions matching TRBD2. Germline lookup yields CDR1 MNHEY and CDR2 SMNVEV (reference sequence). The CDR3 consists of 15 residues. The V segment lost 3 bases and the J segment 7 bases; nucleotides outside the gene matches: 4. CDR3 sequence reads: CASSFPGLAGNEQFF. Written as DNA, the CDR3 is TGTGCCAGCAGTTTCCCCGGACTAGCGGGGAATGAGCAGTTCTTC.

The chain carries TRBV6-5 and TRBJ2-4; a possible D gene is TRBD2 (5 bases). The V end lost 6 bases, the J end lost 12 bases, and 15 bases lay between the germline ends. From germline, CDR1 is MNHEY and CDR2 SVGAGI. The CDR3 consists of 12 residues. The CDR3 region has the DNA TGTGCCAGCAGCCTCCCCGTAGGGAGTCAGTACTTC. Its protein product is CASSLPVGSQYF.

The rearrangement joins TRBV7-2 to TRBJ1-2, with D perhaps matching TRBD1 (6 bases). The V and J ends lost 5 bases and 4 bases respectively, with 20 bases between them. The CDR3 loop spans 16 amino acids. Germline CDR1 is SGHTA and CDR2 is FQGNSA. The chain's CDR3 is CASSPNQPGGGYGYTF. CDR3 DNA: TGTGCCAGCAGCCCTAATCAACCGGGAGGGGGCTATGGCTACACCTTC.

This clone was counted a few times. The rearrangement joins TRBV7-8 to TRBJ1-2; D call uncertain. The germline CDR1 and CDR2 sequences are SGHVS and FQNEAQ. V lost 5 bases and J lost 2, with 15 bases in between. The CDR3 is made up of 15 amino acids. CDR3: CASSQEGLVNYGYTF. CDR3 in DNA: TGTGCCAGCAGCCAAGAAGGGTTAGTGAACTATGGCTACACCTTC.

This clone is medium-sized (0.01 to 0.1%). The V call is TRBV6-4, the J call TRBJ2-7; D call uncertain. Germline lookup yields CDR1 MRHNA and CDR2 SNTAGT. The germline V and J ends were trimmed by 7 bases and 0 bases, with 16 bases remaining between them. The CDR3 contains 15 residues. CDR3 residues: CASTRGSPSSYEQYF. Here the CDR3 DNA reads TGTGCCAGCACCCGCGGTTCCCCCTCCTCCTACGAGCAGTACTTC.

V usage is TRBV5-1 and J usage is TRBJ2-3; no clear D gene. The V gene's germline CDR1 is SGHRS and CDR2 YFSETQ. Between the trimmed V and J ends, which lost 1 base and 7 bases, there was a span of 10 bases. The CDR3 is 13 amino acids. The CDR3, as DNA: TGCGCCAGCAGCTTGCAAGAGTTCTATACGCAGTATTTT. The encoded protein is CASSLQEFYTQYF.

The gene calls are TRBV14 and TRBJ2-3; the match to TRBD1 covers 8 bases. Germline CDR1 is SGHDN and CDR2 is FVKESK. The CDR3 runs 16 residues. V dropped 3 bases and J dropped 6; count of bases not matched to a gene: 11. Here the CDR3 DNA reads TGTGCCAGCAGCCAGAGGGCAGGGGGCTTTGGTGATACGCAGTATTTT. Amino acids: CASSQRAGGFGDTQYF.

This sequence joins TRBV10-3 and TRBJ1-3; D is unclear. Germline V gives CDR1 ENHRY, CDR2 SYGVKD. The CDR3 contains 11 residues. V was trimmed by 9 bases and J by 1 base, leaving 4 bases between them. The CDR3 region has the DNA TGTGCCATTAGTTCTGGAAACACCATATATTTT. It codes for CAISSGNTIYF.